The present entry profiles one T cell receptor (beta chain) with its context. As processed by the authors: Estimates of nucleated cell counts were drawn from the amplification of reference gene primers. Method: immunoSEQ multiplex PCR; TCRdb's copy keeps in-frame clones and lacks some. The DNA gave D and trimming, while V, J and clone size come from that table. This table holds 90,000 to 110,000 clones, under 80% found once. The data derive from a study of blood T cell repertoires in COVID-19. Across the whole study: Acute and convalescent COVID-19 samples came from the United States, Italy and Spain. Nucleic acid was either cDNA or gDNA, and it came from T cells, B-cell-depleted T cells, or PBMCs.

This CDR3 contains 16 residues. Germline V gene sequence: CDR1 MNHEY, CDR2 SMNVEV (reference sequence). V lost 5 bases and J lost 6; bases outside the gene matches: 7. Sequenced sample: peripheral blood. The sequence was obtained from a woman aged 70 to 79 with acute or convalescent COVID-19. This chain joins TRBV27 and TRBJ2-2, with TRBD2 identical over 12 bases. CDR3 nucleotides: TGTGCCAGCAGTAAGCTAGCGGGGGGGGGCCCCGGGGAGCTGTTTTTT. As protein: CASSKLAGGGPGELFF.